The 12 T cell receptor beta chains given below trace back to one sample, sequenced in a study of cytomegalovirus exposure and HLA in healthy donors. PCR primers comprised 60 Vbeta and 13 Jbeta primers. Method: immunoSEQ multiplex PCR; TCRdb's copy keeps in-frame clones and lacks some. The table has about 120,000 clones, about 80% seen once; the top ten hold about 10%. The sample consisted of PBMCs. The receptors derive from a female donor in good health and CMV-seropositive.

This clone came up once. This chain joins TRBV2 and TRBJ2-3, with D perhaps matching TRBD1 (6 bases). CDR1 and CDR2 from the germline V gene are SNHLY and FYNNEI. The CDR3 loop spans 12 amino acids. The V and J ends lost 5 bases and 6 bases respectively, with 9 bases between them. This chain's CDR3 is CASSQDRDTQYF. In nucleotides, the CDR3 is TGTGCCAGCAGTCAAGACAGGGATACGCAGTATTTT.

The V gene is TRBV18, the J gene TRBJ1-3; possibly TRBD1 for D (5 bases). The germline V and J ends were trimmed by 3 bases and 1 base, with 7 bases remaining between them. Germline V CDR1 and CDR2: KGHSH, LQKENI. CDR3 size: 14 residues. In DNA, the CDR3 is TGTGCCAGCTCACCCTCAGGGTCTGGAAACACCATATATTTT. It specifies CASSPSGSGNTIYF.

The chain combines TRBV5-1 with TRBJ2-5; 7 nucleotides agree with TRBD2. Unmatched junction bases numbered 1, after V lost 0 bases and J lost 5 bases. From germline, CDR1 is SGHRS and CDR2 YFSETQ. This CDR3 is built from 13 residues. In DNA form, the CDR3 reads TGCGCCAGCAGCTTGGGTAGCGGGGAGACCCAGTACTTC. Translation: CASSLGSGETQYF.

The chain joins TRBV6-6 to TRBJ1-1, with 8 bases lining up with TRBD1. This CDR3 has 14 residues. In germline, CDR1 is MNHNY, CDR2 SVGAGI (reference sequence). The junction had 8 bases not matched to a gene; V was cut back by 5 bases and J by 6 bases. The CDR3 reads CASSTRTGSSEAFF. In DNA, the CDR3 is TGTGCCAGCAGTACCCGGACAGGGAGTTCTGAAGCTTTCTTT.

The V call is TRBV4-1, the J call TRBJ1-2; D not resolved. Per the germline V gene, CDR1 is MGHRA and CDR2 is YSYEKL. V lost 3 bases and J 0 bases, leaving 14 bases between the germline ends. There are 16 residues in the CDR3. The CDR3 nucleotides are TGCGCCAGCAGCCAGGGTTTGGGAGAAGCTAACTATGGCTACACCTTC. This encodes CASSQGLGEANYGYTF.

The rearrangement uses TRBV9 and TRBJ2-1; TRBD1 agrees at 7 bases. CDR1 is SGDLS and CDR2 is YYNGEE in the germline V gene. With 4 bases clipped from V and 4 bases from J, the junction kept 8 bases outside the gene matches. The CDR3 contains 15 residues. Written as DNA, the CDR3 is TGTGCCAGCAGCAACAAGGACAGGTTATACAATGAGCAGTTCTTC. Translated: CASSNKDRLYNEQFF. Supplemented by reference TRBV9 and TRBJ2-1, the full variable domain reads DSGVTQTPKHLITATGQRVTLRCSPRSGDLSVYWYQQSLDQGLQFLIQYYNGEERAKGNILERFSAQQFPDLHSELNLSSLELGDSALYFCASSNKDRLYNEQFFGPGTRLTVL.

The V and J genes are TRBV4-2 and TRBJ2-7; 10 bases agree with TRBD2. The CDR3 consists of 17 residues. Trimming cost V 0 bases and J 2 bases; bases outside gene matches: 7. Germline CDR1 reads LGHNA; CDR2 reads YNFKEQ. In DNA, the CDR3 is TGTGCCAGCAGCCAAGACCGTCTAGCGGGGGCCACCTACGAGCAGTACTTC. Its translation: CASSQDRLAGATYEQYF.

This clone showed up just once. The J gene is TRBJ1-4, the V gene TRBV14; D remains unclear. This CDR3 contains 16 residues. The germline V gene has CDR1 SGHDN and CDR2 FVKESK. V lost 0 bases and J lost 6, with 14 bases in between. The CDR3 is CASSQDNLRGDEKLFF. The CDR3 coding sequence is TGTGCCAGCAGCCAAGATAATTTGCGAGGTGATGAAAAACTGTTTTTT.

The chain links TRBV4-3 to TRBJ2-3; tentative D call: TRBD1 (6 bases). Germline V CDR1 and CDR2: LGHNA, YSLEER. The CDR3 extends over 15 amino acids. Trimming removed 4 bases at V and 4 bases at J, with 15 bases between. Here the CDR3 DNA reads TGCGCCAGCAGCCCCCAAAGGGGGTTGTCAGATACGCAGTATTTT. Amino acid sequence: CASSPQRGLSDTQYF.

As concerns this clone: A read error may account for a junction end that differs from germline. J is TRBJ2-2 and V is TRBV18; D possibly corresponds to TRBD1 (6 bases). This CDR3 spans 15 amino acids. CDR1 and CDR2 (germline): KGHSH, LQKENI. CDR3 amino acids: CAGSHADSNTGELFF. DNA of the CDR3: TGTGCCGGCTCCCACGCGGACAGCAACACCGGGGAGCTGTTTTTT.

The chain couples TRBV29-1 to TRBJ1-3, with D perhaps TRBD1 (5 bases). CDR1 is SQVTM, CDR2 ANQGSEA, per germline. The germline V and J ends were trimmed by 3 bases and 8 bases, with 11 bases remaining between them. The CDR3 has 12 residues. The CDR3 DNA is TGCAGCGTTGAGGCACAGGCGGACACCATATATTTT. This codes for CSVEAQADTIYF.

The chain links TRBV7-6 to TRBJ1-5, with a tentative D call TRBD1 (5 bases). V was shortened by 2 bases and J by 5 bases, with 16 bases between the two germline ends. The CDR3 has 16 residues. Germline lookup yields CDR1 SGHVS and CDR2 FNYEAQ. DNA of the CDR3: TGTGCCAGCAGCTTATCGCAGGGTGATATCGATCAGCCCCAGCATTTT. Translated: CASSLSQGDIDQPQHF.